Each of the 6 T cell receptor beta chains below was sequenced from the same sample in a study of CD8 T cells in Susac syndrome (dated by TCRdb to the late 2010s). Receptors were amplified or captured by the immunoSEQ multiplex PCR assay. RNA was extracted using the RNeasy kit, and roughly 0.5 to 1 microgram was reverse transcribed with random hexamers. Using fastp trimming at Q25 and MiXCR clonotype assembly, TCRdb reanalyzed the public sequencing data and kept in-frame beta chains. CDR3 protein sequences are deduplicated, and each keeps its most common genes and DNA. The sample yields approximately 300,000 distinct CDR3 sequences; approximately 89% were counted once. The ten largest clones add up to 0.18% of the sample. Sequencing used CD8+ T cells from PBMCs. The receptors were gathered from a human donor with multiple sclerosis.

This sequence joins TRBV19 and TRBJ2-1; maybe TRBD2 (5 bases). Germline V lookup: CDR1 LNHDA, CDR2 SQIVND (reference sequence). CDR3 size: 14 residues. Trimming left V 4 bases short and J 5 bases short, with 12 bases between. The CDR3, as DNA: TGTGCCAGTAGTACCCGACTACTTCACAATGAGCAGTTCTTC. This translates into CASSTRLLHNEQFF.

This clonotype was detected once. This rearrangement joins TRBV27 to TRBJ1-2; D might be TRBD1 (5 bases). This CDR3 region has 13 residues. The germline V gene has CDR1 MNHEY and CDR2 SMNVEV (reference sequence). V gave up 1 base and J gave up 6 bases, with 9 bases separating them. The chain's CDR3 is CASSLYRGDGYTF. The CDR3 DNA is TGTGCCAGCAGTTTATATCGGGGGGATGGCTACACCTTC.

The V call is TRBV27, the J call TRBJ2-7, with D uncertain. This CDR3 region has 12 residues. CDR1 and CDR2 from the germline V gene are MNHEY and SMNVEV (reference sequence). V was cut by 4 bases and J by 4 bases, with 8 bases left in between. The CDR3 sequence: CASSSNLYEQYF. DNA of the CDR3: TGTGCCAGCAGTTCTAATTTGTACGAGCAGTACTTC.

The chain carries TRBV29-1 and TRBJ2-3; D uncertain. The CDR3 spans 16 residues. V lost 5 bases, J lost 0 bases, and 18 bases lay in between. Germline lookup yields CDR1 SQVTM and CDR2 ANQGSEA. CDR3 DNA: TGCAGCGTTCAGGCCCTCCCTAGGGCTAGCACAGATACGCAGTATTTT. Translated, it gives CSVQALPRASTDTQYF.

V and J are TRBV30 and TRBJ1-1, with no clear D. The ends were cut back, 3 bases at V and 7 bases at J, with 12 bases in the middle. Germline-derived CDR1 and CDR2 are GTSNPN and SVGIG (reference sequence). The CDR3 contains 12 residues. The CDR3 DNA sequence: TGTGCCTGGAGGACAATTTGGGGTGAAGCTTTCTTT. Protein product: CAWRTIWGEAFF. The full variable domain, rest sourced from reference TRBV30 and TRBJ1-1, is SQTIHQWPATLVQPVGSPLSLECTVEGTSNPNLYWYRQAAGRGLQLLFYSVGIGQISSEVPQNLSASRPQDRQFILSSKKLLLSDSGFYLCAWRTIWGEAFFGQGTRLTVV.

This chain connects TRBV27 to TRBJ2-2; no firm D call. CDR1 and CDR2 from the germline V gene are MNHEY and SMNVEV (reference sequence). The CDR3 is 11 residues long. V lost 4 bases to trimming and J lost 7 bases, with 4 bases between them. The CDR3 sequence is CASSSRGELFF. As DNA, the CDR3 is TGTGCCAGCAGTTCTCGCGGGGAGCTGTTTTTT.